These 14 T cell receptor beta chains originate from one sample sequenced in a study of response to subunit inactivated influenza vaccine. Each CDR3 protein is one row after TCRdb ran MiXCR on the RT-PCR reads. The sample has approximately 520,000 distinct CDR3 sequences; less than 30% are singletons. This material consisted of CD4+ T cells sorted from PBMCs, taken 4 to 6 days after vaccination. These receptors came from a man aged 45-60 years who received an inactivated influenza vaccine.

The rearrangement links TRBV12-3 or TRBV12-4 to TRBJ2-7, with 7 bases that match TRBD1. The trim removed 6 bases at V and 4 bases at J, leaving 9 bases unmatched. The CDR3 loop spans 14 amino acids. The CDR3 is CASSKQGQRYEQYF. In DNA form, the CDR3 reads TGTGCCAGCAGCAAACAGGGGCAAAGATACGAGCAGTACTTC.

The chain employs TRBV7-9 and TRBJ1-1, with TRBD1 identical over 8 bases. V gave up 5 bases and J gave up 6 bases; unmatched junction bases: 17. Germline CDR1 is SEHNR and CDR2 is FQNEAQ (reference sequence). The CDR3 contains 17 residues. CDR3 bases: TGTGCCAGCAGCCCCGGGGGGACAGGAAGGGCTAGGGCTGAAGCTTTCTTT. Amino acids: CASSPGGTGRARAEAFF.

The chain links TRBV10-3 to TRBJ1-2; D not certain. There are 13 residues in the CDR3. Germline CDR1 is ENHRY and CDR2 is SYGVKD. Deletions cut 6 bases from V and 0 bases from J, with 8 bases between. CDR3 bases: TGTGCCATCAGGGTCTTAGCTAACTATGGCTACACCTTC. Translation: CAIRVLANYGYTF.

The V and J genes are TRBV12-3 or TRBV12-4 and TRBJ2-7, with 7 bases that match TRBD2. CDR3 length: 14 amino acids. Unmatched junction bases numbered 7, after V lost 5 bases and J lost 3 bases. The CDR3 protein is CASSLSGSYYEQYF. CDR3 nucleotides: TGTGCCAGCAGTCTTAGCGGGTCATACTACGAGCAGTACTTC.

The V and J genes are TRBV6-1 and TRBJ2-5; 8 bases line up with TRBD2. The CDR3 totals 14 residues. CDR1 is MNHNS, CDR2 SASEGT, per germline. J lost 5 bases, V lost 5 bases, and 7 bases had no gene match. The CDR3 region is CASSKIGGAETQYF. The CDR3 nucleotides read TGTGCCAGCAGTAAGATCGGGGGGGCGGAGACCCAGTACTTC.

The chain combines TRBV4-2 with TRBJ2-5, with D perhaps matching TRBD2 (5 bases). In germline, CDR1 is LGHNA, CDR2 YNFKEQ. The CDR3 has 15 residues. The germline V and J ends were trimmed by 1 base and 5 bases, with 14 bases remaining between them. DNA of the CDR3: TGTGCCAGCAGCCAAGTCCATAACCCGGGGGAGACCCAGTACTTC. Amino acids: CASSQVHNPGETQYF.

This clonotype appeared a few times. The chain combines TRBV5-6 with TRBJ2-3; TRBD2 might be the D (5 bases). The CDR3 spans 18 residues. Germline lookup yields CDR1 SGHDT and CDR2 YYEEEE. Trimming took off 0 bases at V and 0 bases at J, with 17 bases between the two ends. The CDR3 sequence: CASSLGTPLQRSTDTQYF. The DNA of the CDR3 is TGTGCCAGCAGCTTGGGTACCCCGCTTCAGCGGAGCACAGATACGCAGTATTTT.

This chain joins TRBV5-1 and TRBJ1-6; D is undetermined. The CDR3 extends over 15 amino acids. V lost 0 bases and J 10 bases, leaving 14 bases between the germline ends. Germline V lookup: CDR1 SGHRS, CDR2 YFSETQ. The CDR3 region has the DNA TGCGCCAGCAGCTTGGACGACATTGAAGGGTCACCCCTCCACTTT. Protein product: CASSLDDIEGSPLHF.

The J gene is TRBJ2-7, the V gene TRBV12-3 or TRBV12-4; D not certain. This CDR3 region has 14 residues. Trimming left V 3 bases short and J 6 bases short, with 15 bases between. The CDR3 sequence is CASSFTTPPGEQYF. DNA of the CDR3: TGTGCCAGCAGTTTCACTACGCCCCCGGGCGAGCAGTACTTC.

This clonotype turned up a few times. The chain has TRBV20-1 and TRBJ1-6, with a tentative D call TRBD1 (5 bases). There are 13 residues in the CDR3. Trimming cost V 3 bases and J 7 bases, with 10 bases left between them. Germline loops: CDR1 DFQATT, CDR2 SNEGSKA (reference sequence). The CDR3 region is CSARTEENSPLHF. CDR3 nucleotide sequence: TGCAGTGCTAGGACAGAAGAAAATTCACCCCTCCACTTT.

The rearrangement joins TRBV5-1 to TRBJ2-2; 7 bases match TRBD2. This CDR3 is 17 amino acids long. Germline assignment: CDR1 SGHRS and CDR2 YFSETQ. J gave up 4 bases and V 4 bases, and 13 bases lay outside the gene matches. In DNA, the CDR3 is TGCGCCAGCAGCGCACTAGCGTCCACGGCCTCCACCGGGGAGCTGTTTTTT. Protein: CASSALASTASTGELFF. Supplemented by reference TRBV5-1 and TRBJ2-2, the full variable domain reads KAGVTQTPRYLIKTRGQQVTLSCSPISGHRSVSWYQQTPGQGLQFLFEYFSETQRNKGNFPGRFSGRQFSNSRSEMNVSTLELGDSALYLCASSALASTASTGELFFGEGSRLTVL.

This clonotype was found many times. The chain links TRBV5-1 to TRBJ2-1; no definite D call. The CDR3 contains 11 residues. The germline V and J ends were trimmed by 3 bases and 8 bases, with 6 bases remaining between them. Germline V gene lookup returns CDR1 SGHRS and CDR2 YFSETQ. The CDR3 DNA is TGCGCCAGCAGCTCCTTGGATGAGCAGTTCTTC. Amino acid sequence: CASSSLDEQFF.

This clonotype showed up just a few times. The V and J genes are TRBV20-1 and TRBJ2-1; 14 bases agree with TRBD2. The CDR3 loop spans 20 amino acids. V lost 1 base, J lost 4 bases, and 15 bases stayed unmatched. Germline CDR1 DFQATT, CDR2 SNEGSKA (reference sequence). The chain's CDR3 is CSARGTPRLAGGTPYNEQFF. Written as DNA, the CDR3 is TGCAGTGCTAGAGGAACACCCCGACTAGCGGGGGGGACACCTTACAATGAGCAGTTCTTC.

This chain uses TRBV20-1 with TRBJ2-1, with 9 bases that match TRBD2. The J segment lost 2 bases and the V segment lost 1 base, leaving 6 bases of the junction unmatched. CDR1 and CDR2 (germline): DFQATT, SNEGSKA (reference sequence). The CDR3 is 16 amino acids. CDR3 DNA sequence: TGCAGTGCTAGAGCGGGGAGCGGGGGGCCCTACAATGAGCAGTTCTTC. Amino acid sequence: CSARAGSGGPYNEQFF.